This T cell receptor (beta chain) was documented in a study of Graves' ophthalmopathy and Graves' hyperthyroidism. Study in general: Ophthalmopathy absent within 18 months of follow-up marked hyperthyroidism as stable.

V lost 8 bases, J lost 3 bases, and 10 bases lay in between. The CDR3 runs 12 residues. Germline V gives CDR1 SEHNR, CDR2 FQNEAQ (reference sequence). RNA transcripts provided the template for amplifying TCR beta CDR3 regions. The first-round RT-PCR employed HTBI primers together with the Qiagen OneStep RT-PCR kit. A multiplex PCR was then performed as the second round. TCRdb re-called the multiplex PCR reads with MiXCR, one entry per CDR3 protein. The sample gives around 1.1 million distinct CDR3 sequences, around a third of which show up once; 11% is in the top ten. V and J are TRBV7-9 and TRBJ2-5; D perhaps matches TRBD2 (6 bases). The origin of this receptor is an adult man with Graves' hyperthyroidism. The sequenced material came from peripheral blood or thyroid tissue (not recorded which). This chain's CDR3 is CASFGGKETQYF. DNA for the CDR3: TGTGCCAGCTTTGGCGGGAAAGAGACCCAGTACTTC.